A selection of T cell receptor beta chains follows, all from one sample in a study of CD8+CD57+ T cells in acquired aplastic anemia. TCRdb used MiXCR to reprocess the reads, holding one entry per CDR3 protein. The table records more than 150,000 distinct CDR3 sequences, about 47% of them present only once. The sequenced sample consisted of sorted CD4+, CD8+, or CD8+CD57+ T cells (not recorded which) from PBMCs. The receptors originated from a human donor in good health. CDR3s include the opening cysteine and the closing phenylalanine or tryptophan. A D gene is named only where the DNA matches it firmly. Expanded clones get a size class; other rows say once, few or many, or leave the size out.

TRBJ2-3	.	many	TRBV10-3	TGTGCCATCAGTAGGCAGAGCACAGATACGCAGTATTTT	CAISRQSTDTQYF
TRBJ2-1	TRBD2	many	TRBV9	TGTGCCAGCAGCGACAACGGGGGGACTAGCGGCCCGAATGAGCAGTTCTTC	CASSDNGGTSGPNEQFF
TRBJ1-2	.	.	TRBV28	TGTGCCAGCAGTTTTAGACTCTATGGCTACACCTTC	CASSFRLYGYTF
TRBJ1-1	.	.	TRBV2	TGTGCCAGCAGGGTTGACCGGGGTGAAGCTTTCTTT	CASRVDRGEAFF
TRBJ1-4	.	.	TRBV2	TGTGCCAGCAGTGAAGTGGACACCGGGACTAATGAAAAACTGTTTTTT	CASSEVDTGTNEKLFF
TRBJ2-1	TRBD2	few	TRBV7-3	TGTGCCAGCAGCTTAATGGGCGGGGGGGCGAATGAGCAGTTCTTC	CASSLMGGGANEQFF
TRBJ2-5	TRBD1	.	TRBV10-3	TGTGCCATCAGTGAGGGCACAGGGGGCGGAGAGACCCAGTACTTC	CAISEGTGGGETQYF
TRBJ2-5	.	few	TRBV15	TGTGCCACCAGCAGAGATCCATCCGCGGAGACCCAGTACTTC	CATSRDPSAETQYF
TRBJ2-1	TRBD2	many	TRBV20-1	TGCAGTGCCTCAGGACTAGCGGCGAAAAATTACAATGAGCAGTTCTTC	CSASGLAAKNYNEQFF
TRBJ1-3	TRBD1	.	TRBV20-1	TGCAGTGCTAGGTTCTCAGGGGACAGGGCTGGAAACACCATATATTTT	CSARFSGDRAGNTIYF
TRBJ1-2	.	.	TRBV5-1	TGCACCAGCAGCTTGGGGGAGATCTATGGCTACACCTTC	CTSSLGEIYGYTF
TRBJ2-7	.	many	TRBV7-6	TGTGCCAGCAGCGTTGAAGCCAGGGCAACCTACGAGCAGTACTTC	CASSVEARATYEQYF
TRBJ2-1	TRBD2	many	TRBV5-1	TGCGCCAGCAGCCTTACTAGCGGGAAAAGTGAGCAGTTCTTC	CASSLTSGKSEQFF
TRBJ2-5	.	.	TRBV2	TGTGCCAGCAGTAAAACTAGCCTGGTGGAGACCCAGTACTTC	CASSKTSLVETQYF
TRBJ2-7	.	.	TRBV15	TGTGCCACCAGCAGAGGGTATTGGGACGAGCAGTACTTC	CATSRGYWDEQYF
TRBJ2-6	.	.	TRBV20-1	TGCAGTGCTTCCCGAGGGGGGGTTAGCTCTGGGGCCAACGTCCTGACTTTC	CSASRGGVSSGANVLTF
TRBJ2-2	TRBD1	.	TRBV24-1	TGTGCCACCAGTGACCGGACAGGGGACGGGAAAGGAGACACCGGGGAGCTGTTTTTT	CATSDRTGDGKGDTGELFF
TRBJ1-1	.	many	TRBV7-2	TGTGCCAGCAGCTTTTATAGGGACACTGAAGCTTTCTTT	CASSFYRDTEAFF
TRBJ2-3	.	many	TRBV2	TGTGCCAGCAGTGATTTTTATACGCAGTATTTT	CASSDFYTQYF
TRBJ1-2	.	few	TRBV5-4	TGTGCCAGCGGGCCGACTTCAATGGGAAATGGCTACACCTTC	CASGPTSMGNGYTF
TRBJ1-1	.	.	TRBV19	TGTGCCAGTAGTAGTAGAGGGCAGGGAGAAGCTTTCTTT	CASSSRGQGEAFF
TRBJ1-6	.	.	TRBV30	TGTGCCTGGAGTGAGTTGAGCTCCTATAATTCACCCCTCCACTTT	CAWSELSSYNSPLHF
TRBJ1-1	.	.	TRBV5-1	TGCGCCAGCAGCCGAGGGTACACTGAAGCTTTCTTT	CASSRGYTEAFF